This T cell receptor (beta chain) derives from a study of glioma-infiltrating T cells. Notes on the study in general: CDR3 overlap between tissue and blood was very small. Non-neoplastic patients had below-expected tissue-blood divergence, while all gliomas exceeded expectation.

This clonotype was counted at least ten times. Its antigen is unknown. Using RNA template, CDR3s of TCR alpha and beta were amplified with iRepertoire arm-PCR. Input was roughly 95-450 ng of tissue mRNA or PBMC total RNA. TCRdb reprocessed the multiplex PCR reads via MiXCR and lists one record per CDR3 protein. The table lists over 100,000 distinct CDR3 sequences, less than 30% of them singletons. The germline CDR1 and CDR2 sequences are DFQATT and SNEGSKA (reference sequence). V gave up 2 bases and J gave up 8 bases, with 15 bases separating them. The CDR3 consists of 13 residues. The sample consisted of glioma tissue, nonneoplastic brain tissue, or PBMCs (not recorded which). The genes are TRBV20-1 and TRBJ1-1; D might be TRBD1 (5 bases). The TCR originated in a human donor with low-grade glioma or glioblastoma, undergoing nonglioma brain surgery, or in good health (not recorded which). CDR3 protein: CSARRTGIDEAFF. For the CDR3, the DNA is TGCAGTGCTAGACGAACAGGCATTGACGAAGCTTTCTTT.